This TCR delta chain was identified during a study of Vδ1+ human thymocytes. Study-level findings and limits: In the thymus, TRG and TRD repertoires looked highly polyclonal with Gaussian CDR3 lengths. Thymic delta-chain repertoires held roughly 20% Vdelta2 sequences and few Vdelta3, despite high sort purity. The authors advised highly purified populations and single-cell validation. TRD repertoires were essentially private, unlike widely shared TRG clonotypes.

V was trimmed by 4 bases and J by 0 bases, leaving 15 bases between them. The germline gives CDR1 TSWWSYY, CDR2 QGS. The CDR3 is 16 residues long. After alphabeta T cell depletion, CD3+ Vdelta1+ Vdelta2- thymocytes were sorted. This clone was seen a few times. No antigen is known for it. Sequences come from RNA converted to cDNA by reverse transcription. Pooled V-gene forward primers with one constant-region reverse primer generated the CDR3 amplicons by multiplex PCR. TCRdb re-called the multiplex PCR reads via CATT. In the table there are some 55,000 delta-chain clones, approximately 16% of which are singletons.

Sequenced input: Vdelta1+ gamma-delta thymocytes from the thymus. Subset given: FACS-sorted CD3+ TCRalphabeta- TCRVdelta1+ TCRVdelta2- thymocytes. The chain employs TRDV1 and TRDJ1, with a weak D call TRDD3 (6 bases). This TCR was sampled from a boy in the first two years of life who had congenital heart surgery. CDR3 DNA sequence: TGTGCTCTTGGGGCACGGGATAGGGAGTACACCGATAAACTCATCTTT. It is translated as CALGARDREYTDKLIF.